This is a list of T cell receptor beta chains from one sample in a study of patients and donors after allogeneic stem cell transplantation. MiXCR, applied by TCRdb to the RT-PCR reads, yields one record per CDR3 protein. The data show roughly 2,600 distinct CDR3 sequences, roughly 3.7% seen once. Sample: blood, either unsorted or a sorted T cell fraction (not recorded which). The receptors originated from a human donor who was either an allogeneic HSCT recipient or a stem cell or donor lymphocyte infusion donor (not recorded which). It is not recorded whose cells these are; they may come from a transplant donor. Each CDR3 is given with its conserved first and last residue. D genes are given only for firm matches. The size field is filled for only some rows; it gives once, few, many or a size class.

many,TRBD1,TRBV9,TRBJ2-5,CASSVEDRGSETQYF,TGTGCCAGCAGCGTAGAAGACAGGGGGTCGGAGACCCAGTACTTC
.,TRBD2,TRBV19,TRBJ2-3,CASSKKGLAGDTQYF,TGTGCCAGTAGTAAAAAAGGACTAGCGGGGGATACGCAGTATTTT
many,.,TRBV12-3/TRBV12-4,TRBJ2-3,CASSLIRDGTDTQYF,TGTGCCAGCAGTTTAATTCGGGACGGCACAGATACGCAGTATTTT
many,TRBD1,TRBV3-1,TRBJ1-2,CASSRQGQAGLNYGYTF,TGTGCCAGCAGCCGCCAAGGACAGGCGGGTCTCAACTATGGCTACACCTTC
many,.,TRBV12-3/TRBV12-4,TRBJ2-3,CATQSLGTANTDTQYF,TGTGCCACCCAATCTTTGGGTACAGCCAACACAGATACGCAGTATTTT
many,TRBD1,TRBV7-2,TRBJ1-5,CASSFSRDRVGQPQHF,TGTGCCAGCAGCTTCTCCCGGGACAGGGTAGGGCAGCCCCAGCATTTT
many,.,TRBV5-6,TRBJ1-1,CASNLRRAAWAEAFF,TGTGCCAGCAATCTACGAAGGGCAGCGTGGGCTGAAGCTTTCTTT
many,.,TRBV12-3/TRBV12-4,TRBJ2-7,CASSFQDSYEQYF,TGTGCCAGCAGTTTCCAGGATTCCTACGAGCAGTACTTC
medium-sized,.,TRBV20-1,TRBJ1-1,CSAGTEAFF,TGCAGTGCGGGCACTGAAGCTTTCTTT
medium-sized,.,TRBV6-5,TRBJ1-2,CASSPSVANYGYTF,TGTGCCAGCAGTCCATCCGTCGCTAACTATGGCTACACCTTC
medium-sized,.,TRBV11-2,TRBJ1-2,CASSLDIRGIGYGYTF,TGTGCCAGCAGCTTAGACATTAGGGGCATTGGCTATGGCTACACCTTC
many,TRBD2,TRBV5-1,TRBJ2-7,CASKDRASGDYEQYF,TGCGCCAGCAAAGACAGGGCTAGCGGGGACTACGAGCAGTACTTC
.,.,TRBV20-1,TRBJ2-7,CSVSIGVYEQYF,TGCAGTGTTAGTATCGGCGTCTACGAGCAGTACTTC
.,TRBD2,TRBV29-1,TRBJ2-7,CSVQLEWGSGGFCEQYF,TGCAGCGTTCAACTCGAATGGGGCAGCGGGGGGTTCTGCGAGCAGTACTTC
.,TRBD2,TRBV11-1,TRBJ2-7,CASSYPQPGGSYEQYF,TGTGCCAGCAGCTACCCTCAACCGGGAGGTTCCTACGAGCAGTACTTC
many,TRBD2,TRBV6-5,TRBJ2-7,CASSYELAGYEQYF,TGTGCCAGCAGTTACGAACTAGCGGGATACGAGCAGTACTTC
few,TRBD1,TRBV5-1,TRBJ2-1,CASSLEGQKYNEQFF,TGCGCCAGCAGCTTGGAGGGACAGAAGTACAATGAGCAGTTCTTC
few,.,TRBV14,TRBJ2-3,CASSQDLAADTQYF,TGTGCCAGCAGCCAAGATCTGGCGGCAGATACGCAGTATTTT